Listed below are T cell receptor beta chains from one sample, sequenced in a study of identical twins. From the 5' RACE reads, TCRdb called clonotypes with MiXCR, one entry per CDR3 protein. Here the sample spans 500,000 to 650,000 distinct CDR3 sequences, under 8.5% being singletons. The data were also submitted as part of a second study, on yellow fever vaccine responses in identical twins.

Material for sequencing was PBMCs. Receptors were obtained from a young woman in good health. Each CDR3 is given with its conserved first and last residue. A D gene is named only where the DNA matches it firmly. Expanded clones get a size class; other rows say once, few or many, or leave the size out.

size: .; J: TRBJ2-7; D: .; V: TRBV27; DNA: TGTGCCAGCAGGCGGGCGGGTAGCTCCTACGAGCAGTACTTC; CDR3: CASRRAGSSYEQYF
size: few; J: TRBJ2-5; D: TRBD1; V: TRBV28; DNA: TGTGCCAGCAGGCCCCAGGGGGAAAAAGAGACCCAGTACTTC; CDR3: CASRPQGEKETQYF
size: few; J: TRBJ1-1; D: .; V: TRBV2; DNA: TGTGCCGGACACCAGGGAGACACTGAAGCTTTCTTT; CDR3: CAGHQGDTEAFF
size: few; J: TRBJ1-2; D: TRBD1; V: TRBV29-1; DNA: TGCAGCGTTGAGGAGAAACAGGGGGGTGGCTACACCTTC; CDR3: CSVEEKQGGGYTF
size: .; J: TRBJ2-3; D: TRBD2; V: TRBV12-3/TRBV12-4; DNA: TGTGCCAGCAGTTTAGGTAAAGCGGGAGGCACAGATACGCAGTATTTT; CDR3: CASSLGKAGGTDTQYF
size: .; J: TRBJ1-1; D: .; V: TRBV5-1; DNA: TGCGCCAGTCGGGACACCCAGAACACTGAAGCTTTCTTT; CDR3: CASRDTQNTEAFF
size: .; J: TRBJ2-3; D: .; V: TRBV19; DNA: TGTGCCAGTAGTATACCCCCTGGGCATGGGGGTGATACGCAGTATTTT; CDR3: CASSIPPGHGGDTQYF
size: .; J: TRBJ1-1; D: .; V: TRBV29-1; DNA: TGCAGCGTTGATCAGGGGTTCGGGAACACTGAAGCTTTCTTT; CDR3: CSVDQGFGNTEAFF
size: .; J: TRBJ2-1; D: .; V: TRBV5-1; DNA: TGCGCCAGCAGCTTGGCTAGCGCCAATGAGCAGTTCTTC; CDR3: CASSLASANEQFF
size: .; J: TRBJ2-2; D: .; V: TRBV10-1; DNA: TGCGCCAGGGAGAACACCGGGGAGCTGTTTTTT; CDR3: CARENTGELFF
size: .; J: TRBJ2-3; D: TRBD1; V: TRBV2; DNA: TGTGCCAGCAGGGCCCCGGACAGGGGTGGGTTAGATACGCAGTATTTT; CDR3: CASRAPDRGGLDTQYF
size: .; J: TRBJ2-2; D: .; V: TRBV2; DNA: TGTGCCAGCTTGGGGGTCGCCGGGGAGCTGTTTTTT; CDR3: CASLGVAGELFF
size: few; J: TRBJ2-1; D: .; V: TRBV20-1; DNA: TGCAGTGCTCATCCGGGACCCGAGGCCTACAATGAGCAGTTCTTC; CDR3: CSAHPGPEAYNEQFF
size: many; J: TRBJ1-1; D: .; V: TRBV5-1; DNA: TGCGCCAGCAGCTTGGCCAGGGCAGGCGGCACTGAAGCTTTCTTT; CDR3: CASSLARAGGTEAFF
size: many; J: TRBJ2-2; D: TRBD2; V: TRBV6-1; DNA: TGTGCCAGCAGTCGCTGGGGTAGCGGGGAAAACACCGGGGAGCTGTTTTTT; CDR3: CASSRWGSGENTGELFF
size: many; J: TRBJ1-1; D: TRBD1; V: TRBV29-1; DNA: TGCAGCGTTACAGGGGTGGCTGAAGCTTTCTTT; CDR3: CSVTGVAEAFF
size: few; J: TRBJ2-2; D: .; V: TRBV12-3/TRBV12-4; DNA: TGTGCCAGCAGTTTTGCAGGGAGAAACACCGGGGAGCTGTTTTTT; CDR3: CASSFAGRNTGELFF
size: .; J: TRBJ2-6; D: .; V: TRBV6-4; DNA: TGTGCCAGCAGTGACCGGTTCGGCTCTGGGGCCAACGTCCTGACTTTC; CDR3: CASSDRFGSGANVLTF
size: .; J: TRBJ2-2; D: TRBD1; V: TRBV11-2; DNA: TGTGCCAGCAGTTCGGGGATAGGGGGCGCCGCGGGCACCGGGGAGCTGTTTTTT; CDR3: CASSSGIGGAAGTGELFF
size: .; J: TRBJ2-5; D: .; V: TRBV15; DNA: TGTGCCACCAGCAGAGTTGGGGCAAGGGGGGAGACCCAGTACTTC; CDR3: CATSRVGARGETQYF
size: few; J: TRBJ2-3; D: TRBD2; V: TRBV20-1; DNA: TGCAGTGCCTTAAACCGACTAGCGGTTAGCACAGATACGCAGTATTTT; CDR3: CSALNRLAVSTDTQYF
size: many; J: TRBJ2-5; D: .; V: TRBV3-1; DNA: TGTGCCAGCAGCCAGGCGACGATTATCCAGTACTTC; CDR3: CASSQATIIQYF
size: .; J: TRBJ2-5; D: .; V: TRBV7-8; DNA: TGTGCCAGCAGCTTATATGAGGCAAAGGACCAGTACTTC; CDR3: CASSLYEAKDQYF
size: many; J: TRBJ1-2; D: TRBD1; V: TRBV4-1; DNA: TGCGCCAGCAGCCAAGCCCCTCCGACAGGGGGCTATGGCTACACCTTC; CDR3: CASSQAPPTGGYGYTF
size: .; J: TRBJ2-6; D: .; V: TRBV15; DNA: TGTGCCACCAGCAGAGTACGGGTCCCTGGGGCCAACGTCCTGACTTTC; CDR3: CATSRVRVPGANVLTF
size: few; J: TRBJ2-4; D: .; V: TRBV18; DNA: TGTGCCAGCTCCCCGGCACCGGGAAACATTCAGTACTTC; CDR3: CASSPAPGNIQYF
size: many; J: TRBJ1-2; D: .; V: TRBV24-1; DNA: TGTGCCACCAGTTCGACAGAGGACTATGGCTACACCTTC; CDR3: CATSSTEDYGYTF
size: many; J: TRBJ2-5; D: .; V: TRBV10-3; DNA: TGTGCCATCAGTGAGCCGAAGATAGCCCAGGGGGGAGAGACCCAGTACTTC; CDR3: CAISEPKIAQGGETQYF